This T cell receptor (beta chain) was observed in a study of T-cell memory formation after mild COVID-19 (dated by TCRdb to about 2021). Describing the broader study: Most TCR sequence clusters were specific to one of the two donors. In a couple of donors, T-cell clones that expanded and contracted after mild COVID-19 were tracked by sequencing TCRalpha and TCRbeta repertoires over time. The cohort comprised two young, previously healthy adult volunteers, one female and one male.

Concerning this clonotype: The specificity of this receptor is unknown. No quality values exist for individual bases; no much larger clone is one base distant.

Ficoll-Paque density gradient centrifugation was the method used to isolate PBMCs. The CDR3 spans 15 residues, from the cysteine through the phenylalanine. The retained sequence is limited to the CDR3, 45 bases, with the frame set at the first base. The germline V gene supplies CDR1 SNHLY and CDR2 FYNNEI. V and J are truncated by 3 bases and 4 bases respectively, leaving an intervening sequence of 13 bases. Broader findings and caveats from the paper: Some responding clones were detected in pre-infection memory, suggesting pre-existing cross-reactive memory T cells joined the SARS-CoV-2 response. Whether the second-wave clones peaking on day 37 were SARS-CoV-2 specific was not confirmed. Only two mild cases were covered by the study, and larger cohorts that include severe cases with pre-infection samples were considered necessary. From day 15 to 85, contracting clones showed balanced CD4/CD8 phenotypes, whereas a second wave of clones that expanded from day 15 to 37 leaned towards CD4+. Contracting CD4+ clones were located mainly in the CM and EM memory subsets, whereas CD8+ clones were found to be enriched in EMRA.

TCRdb shows the sequencer as Illumina NovaSeq 6000. Using 5'RACE with constant-segment primers, TCRalpha and TCRbeta cDNA libraries were constructed, with sample barcodes and unique molecular identifiers added in the process. RNA was extracted from every sample with Trizol reagent. Library amplification was performed in two PCR steps, and a second sample barcode and Illumina TruSeq adapters were introduced in the second step. Sequencing of libraries was performed on an Illumina NovaSeq with 2 x 150 bp paired-end reads. As for how the authors treated the data: Reads were demultiplexed and collapsed into UMI-guided consensus sequences with migec v1.2.7. Using mixcr v2.1.11, UMI consensuses were aligned to TRA and TRB V and J templates and then assembled into clonotypes. A clonotype was counted as expanded or contracted only when both edgeR and NoisET called the clonotype significant, with the noise models trained on biological replicates. edgeR calls used a false discovery rate-adjusted p below 0.01 and a log2 fold-change threshold of 1. As an exploratory analysis of dynamics, max-normalized trajectories of the 1000 most abundant clonotypes were examined by PCA with hierarchical clustering. Each responding clone was given a CD4 or CD8 phenotype based on the CD4+ and CD8+ repertoires, which had been sequenced separately. Starting from the raw public reads, TCRdb applied fastp trimming at Q25, assembled clones with MiXCR and retained in-frame beta chains. Rows are combined by CDR3 protein, so each entry shows the most common genes and DNA. The V and J calls were not made by the authors but by TCRdb's processing. This sample lists 190,000 or so distinct CDR3 sequences; over 9.5% were detected once. The ten biggest clones cover 3% of the sample.

The TCR was taken from a man aged 18 to 30 who had mild COVID-19 (a few samples of this study predate the infection). The sample titles of this study are shuffled in the database, so cell type and time point are left out; the donor was told from shared clones. Here the chain combines TRBV2 and TRBJ1-5; D gene: possibly TRBD1, on 6 matching bases. Source material: PBMCs or a T cell subset sorted from them (not recorded which). The sequenced DNA: TGTGCCAGCAGTGACGAAGACAGGCCTAATCAGCCCCAGCATTTT. Translated, this is CASSDEDRPNQPQHF.